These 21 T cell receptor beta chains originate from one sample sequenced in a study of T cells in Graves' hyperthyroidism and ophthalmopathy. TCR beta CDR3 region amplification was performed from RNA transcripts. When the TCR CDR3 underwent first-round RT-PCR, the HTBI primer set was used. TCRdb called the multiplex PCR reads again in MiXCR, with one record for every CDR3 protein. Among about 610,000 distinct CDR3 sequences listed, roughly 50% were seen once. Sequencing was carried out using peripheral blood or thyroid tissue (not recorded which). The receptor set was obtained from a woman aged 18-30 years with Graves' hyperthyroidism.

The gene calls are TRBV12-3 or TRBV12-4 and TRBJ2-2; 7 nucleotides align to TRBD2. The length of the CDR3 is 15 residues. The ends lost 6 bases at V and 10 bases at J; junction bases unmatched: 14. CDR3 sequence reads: CASRPLALGREELFF. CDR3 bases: TGTGCCAGCAGACCGCTGGCCCTAGGGAGGGAGGAGCTGTTTTTT.

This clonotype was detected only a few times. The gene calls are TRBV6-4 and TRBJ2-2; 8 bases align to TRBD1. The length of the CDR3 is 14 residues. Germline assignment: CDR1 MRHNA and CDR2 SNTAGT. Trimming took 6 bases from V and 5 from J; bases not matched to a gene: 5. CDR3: CASSPDRGTGELFF. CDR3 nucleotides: TGTGCCAGCAGCCCTGACAGGGGAACCGGGGAGCTGTTTTTT.

Written as DNA, the CDR3 is TGCAGTGCTACGGGACAGGGAGGACTAGGAGAGACCCAGTACTTC. It translates to CSATGQGGLGETQYF. The rearrangement links TRBV20-1 to TRBJ2-5; 9 nucleotides match TRBD1. Germline loops: CDR1 DFQATT, CDR2 SNEGSKA (reference sequence). The trim removed 4 bases at V and 4 bases at J, leaving 10 bases unmatched. CDR3 length equals 15 residues.

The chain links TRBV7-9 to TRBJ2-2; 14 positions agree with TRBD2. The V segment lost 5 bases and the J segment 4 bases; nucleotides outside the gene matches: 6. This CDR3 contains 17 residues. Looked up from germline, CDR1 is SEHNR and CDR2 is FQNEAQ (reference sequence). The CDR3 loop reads CASSEGLAGAPTGELFF. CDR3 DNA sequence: TGTGCCAGCAGCGAGGGACTAGCGGGGGCCCCCACCGGGGAGCTGTTTTTT.

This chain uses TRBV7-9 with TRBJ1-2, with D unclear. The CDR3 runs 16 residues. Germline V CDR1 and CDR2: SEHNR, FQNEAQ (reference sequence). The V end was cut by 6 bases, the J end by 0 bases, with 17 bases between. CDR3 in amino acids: CASSLNGNTTNYGYTF. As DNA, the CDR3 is TGTGCCAGCAGTCTGAATGGGAACACCACTAACTATGGCTACACCTTC.

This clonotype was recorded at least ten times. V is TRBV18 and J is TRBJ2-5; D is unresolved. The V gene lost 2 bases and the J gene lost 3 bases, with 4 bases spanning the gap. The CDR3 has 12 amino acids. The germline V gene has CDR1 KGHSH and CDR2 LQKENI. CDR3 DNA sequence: TGTGCCAGCTCACCATCGGAAGAGACCCAGTACTTC. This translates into CASSPSEETQYF. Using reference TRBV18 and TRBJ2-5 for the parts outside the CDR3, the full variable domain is NAGVMQNPRHLVRRRGQEARLRCSPMKGHSHVYWYRQLPEEGLKFMVYLQKENIIDESGMPKERFSAEFPKEGPSILRIQQVVRGDSAAYFCASSPSEETQYFGPGTRLLVL.

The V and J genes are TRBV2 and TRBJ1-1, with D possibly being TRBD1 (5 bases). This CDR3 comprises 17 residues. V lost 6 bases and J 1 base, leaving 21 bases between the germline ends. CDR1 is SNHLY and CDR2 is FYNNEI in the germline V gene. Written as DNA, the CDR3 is TGTGCCAGCAGGAGGGAGGGAGGCGGGGGGGGGAACACTGAAGCTTTCTTT. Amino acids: CASRREGGGGGNTEAFF.

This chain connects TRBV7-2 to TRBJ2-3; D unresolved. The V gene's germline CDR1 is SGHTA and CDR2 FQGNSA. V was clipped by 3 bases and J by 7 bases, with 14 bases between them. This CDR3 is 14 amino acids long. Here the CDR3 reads CASSFPTLTNTQYF. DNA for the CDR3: TGTGCCAGCAGCTTCCCGACGCTCACGAATACGCAGTATTTT.

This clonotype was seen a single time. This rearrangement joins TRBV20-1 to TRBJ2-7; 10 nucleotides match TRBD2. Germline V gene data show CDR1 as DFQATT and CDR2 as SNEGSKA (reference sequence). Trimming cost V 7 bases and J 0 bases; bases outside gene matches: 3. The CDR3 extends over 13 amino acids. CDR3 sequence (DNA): TGCAGTGAAGCTAGCGGGAGCTCCTACGAGCAGTACTTC. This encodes CSEASGSSYEQYF.

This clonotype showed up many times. The CDR3 loop is CSPRTISGNTIYF. Here the CDR3 DNA reads TGCAGCCCAAGGACCATCTCTGGAAACACCATATATTTT. The chain joins TRBV29-1 to TRBJ1-3; D unresolved. CDR1 is SQVTM and CDR2 is ANQGSEA in the germline V gene. V gave up 8 bases and J gave up 0 bases, with 11 bases separating them. The CDR3 consists of 13 residues.

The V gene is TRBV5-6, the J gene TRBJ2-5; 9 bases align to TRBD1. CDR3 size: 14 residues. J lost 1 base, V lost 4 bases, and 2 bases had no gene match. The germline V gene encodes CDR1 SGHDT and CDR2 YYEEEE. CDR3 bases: TGTGCCAGCAGCGGGACAGGGCCCCAAGAGACCCAGTACTTC. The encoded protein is CASSGTGPQETQYF.

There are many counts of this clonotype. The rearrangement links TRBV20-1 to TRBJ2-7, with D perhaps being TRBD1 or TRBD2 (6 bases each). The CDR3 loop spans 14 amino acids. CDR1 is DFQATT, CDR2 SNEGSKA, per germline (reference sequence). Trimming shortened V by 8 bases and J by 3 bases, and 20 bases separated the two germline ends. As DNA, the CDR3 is TGCAGTCTTAAAGGGGGGAATAGAGACTACGAGCAGTACTTC. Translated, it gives CSLKGGNRDYEQYF.

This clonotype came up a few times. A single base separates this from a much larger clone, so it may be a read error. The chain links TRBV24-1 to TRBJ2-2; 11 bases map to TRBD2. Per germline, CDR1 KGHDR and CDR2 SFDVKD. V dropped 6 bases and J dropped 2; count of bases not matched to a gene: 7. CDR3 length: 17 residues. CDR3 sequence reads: CATSLSGGASNTGELFF. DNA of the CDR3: TGTGCCACCAGTCTTAGCGGGGGGGCCTCAAACACCGGGGAGCTGTTTTTT.

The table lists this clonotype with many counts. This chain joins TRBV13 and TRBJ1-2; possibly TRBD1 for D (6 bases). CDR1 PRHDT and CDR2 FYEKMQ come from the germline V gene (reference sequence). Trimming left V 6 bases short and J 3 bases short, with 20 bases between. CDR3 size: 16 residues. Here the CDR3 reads CASSLLRTVAYYGYTF. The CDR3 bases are TGTGCCAGCAGTTTGCTCAGGACAGTCGCATACTATGGCTACACCTTC.

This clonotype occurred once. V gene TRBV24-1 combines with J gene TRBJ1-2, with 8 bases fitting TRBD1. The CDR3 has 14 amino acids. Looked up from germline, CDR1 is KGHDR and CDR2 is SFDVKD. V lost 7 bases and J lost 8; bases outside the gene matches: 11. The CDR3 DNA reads TGTGCCACCAGCGCCTCAGGGGGCTTTGGAGGCTACACCTTC. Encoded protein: CATSASGGFGGYTF.

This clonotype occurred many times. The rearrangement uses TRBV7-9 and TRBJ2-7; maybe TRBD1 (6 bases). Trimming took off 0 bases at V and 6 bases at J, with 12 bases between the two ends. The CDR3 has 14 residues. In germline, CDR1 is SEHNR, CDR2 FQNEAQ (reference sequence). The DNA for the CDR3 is TGTGCCAGCAGCTTAGCGAAACAGGGTGGCGAGCAGTACTTC. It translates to CASSLAKQGGEQYF.

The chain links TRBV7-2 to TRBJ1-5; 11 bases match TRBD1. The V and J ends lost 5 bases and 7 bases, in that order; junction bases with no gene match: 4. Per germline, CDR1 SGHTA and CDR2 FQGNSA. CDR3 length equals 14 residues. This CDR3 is CASSPWTGGQPQHF. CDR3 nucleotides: TGTGCCAGCAGCCCGTGGACAGGGGGCCAGCCCCAGCATTTT.

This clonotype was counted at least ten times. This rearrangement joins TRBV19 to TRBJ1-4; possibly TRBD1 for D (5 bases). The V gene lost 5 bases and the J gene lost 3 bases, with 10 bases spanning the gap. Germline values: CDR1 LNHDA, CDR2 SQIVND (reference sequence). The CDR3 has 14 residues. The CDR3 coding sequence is TGTGCCAGTAGTCCCCGGGACGCTAATGAAAAACTGTTTTTT. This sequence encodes CASSPRDANEKLFF.

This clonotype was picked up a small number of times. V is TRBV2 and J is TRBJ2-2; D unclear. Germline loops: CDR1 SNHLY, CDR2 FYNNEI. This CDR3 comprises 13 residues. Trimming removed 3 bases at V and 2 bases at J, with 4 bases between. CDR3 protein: CASSDYNTGELFF. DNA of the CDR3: TGTGCCAGCAGTGATTATAACACCGGGGAGCTGTTTTTT.

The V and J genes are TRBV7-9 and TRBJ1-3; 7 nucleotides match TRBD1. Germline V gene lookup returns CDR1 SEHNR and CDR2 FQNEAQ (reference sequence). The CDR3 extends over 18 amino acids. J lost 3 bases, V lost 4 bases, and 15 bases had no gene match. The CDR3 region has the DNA TGTGCCAGCAGCTCAACAGGGGCTCTCCGGGCGGGTGGAAACACCATATATTTT. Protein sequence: CASSSTGALRAGGNTIYF.

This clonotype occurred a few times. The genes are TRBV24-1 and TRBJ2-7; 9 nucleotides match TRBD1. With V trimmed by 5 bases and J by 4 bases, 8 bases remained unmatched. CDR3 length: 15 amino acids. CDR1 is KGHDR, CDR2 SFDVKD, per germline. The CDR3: CATSARTGVRYEQYF. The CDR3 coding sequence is TGTGCCACCAGTGCCAGGACAGGGGTAAGGTACGAGCAGTACTTC.